This T cell receptor (beta chain) is drawn from a study of control samples from healthy donors and cancer patients. Losses at the gene ends were 2 bases for V and 2 bases for J; bases not matched to a gene: 7. There are 16 residues in the CDR3. Germline CDR1 reads SGHDT; CDR2 reads YYEEEE. Clones were sequenced by immunoSEQ multiplex PCR, and TCRdb holds only the in-frame ones, with some missing. The data contain about 55,000 clones, around 95% of them singletons. The sequence was collected from a woman between 18 and 29 years old in good health. This chain connects TRBV5-6 to TRBJ1-5; 7 nucleotides align to TRBD1. Sequencing was performed on blood. The CDR3 region has the DNA TGTGCCAGCAGCTTTAGGGGGCTAGGGGGCAATCAGCCCCAGCATTTT. This gives the protein CASSFRGLGGNQPQHF. The whole variable domain, filled in from reference TRBV5-6 and TRBJ1-5, reads DAGVTQSPTHLIKTRGQQVTLRCSPKSGHDTVSWYQQALGQGPQFIFQYYEEEERQRGNFPDRFSGHQFPNYSSELNVNALLLGDSALYLCASSFRGLGGNQPQHFGDGTRLSIL.